This T cell receptor (beta chain) was sequenced for a study of T cell changes during pregnancy in multiple sclerosis. Assay: immunoSEQ multiplex PCR; the TCRdb copy retains only in-frame clones and omits some. The sample has 79,000 or so clones, more than 80% seen once. V was trimmed by 8 bases and J by 0 bases, leaving 14 bases between them. Germline CDR1 SNHLY, CDR2 FYNNEI. The CDR3 covers 15 residues. Specimen: CD4+ T cells from peripheral blood mononuclear cells, collected before pregnancy. The clonotype originates from a female donor with multiple sclerosis, enrolled in a pregnancy study. This sequence joins TRBV2 and TRBJ1-5, with a weak D call TRBD1 (5 bases). CDR3 nucleotides: TGTGCCAGCGTGGCGGGGCTCTATAGCAATCAGCCCCAGCATTTT. Translated: CASVAGLYSNQPQHF.